This is a list of T cell receptor beta chains from one sample in a study of glioma-infiltrating T cells after dendritic cell vaccination. Generated by immunoSEQ multiplex PCR, the TCRdb table keeps only in-frame clones and is missing some. The data show some 87,000 clones, with more than 70% seen just once and 2.5% to 3% held by the top ten. The specimen was blood, collected before dendritic cell vaccination. Every receptor here comes from a human donor with glioblastoma. The CDR3 runs from the conserved cysteine through the conserved F or W. The D gene is left open where the match is weak. Clone size, where shown, is once, few, many, or a class for clones that have expanded.

.	TRBJ2-1	TRBV4-1	TRBD2	CASRGTSGINEQFF	TGCGCCAGCAGAGGGACTAGCGGGATCAATGAGCAGTTCTTC
.	TRBJ1-2	TRBV10-1	.	CASSERGSYGYTF	TGCGCCAGCAGTGAGAGGGGGTCCTATGGCTACACCTTC
.	TRBJ1-2	TRBV28	TRBD1	CASSLLGQGSNYGYTF	TGTGCCAGCAGTTTATTGGGACAGGGGTCTAACTATGGCTACACCTTC
.	TRBJ1-2	TRBV7-2	.	CASSLQGNYGYTF	TGTGCCAGCAGCTTACAGGGAAACTATGGCTACACCTTC
.	TRBJ1-5	TRBV4-2	.	CASSQGRGERNQPQHF	TGTGCCAGCAGCCAAGGGCGGGGGGAGAGGAATCAGCCCCAGCATTTT
few	TRBJ2-4	TRBV19	TRBD1	CASSALQGARGNIQYF	TGTGCCAGTAGTGCCTTACAGGGGGCTCGGGGAAACATTCAGTACTTC
.	TRBJ2-5	TRBV11-1	.	CASSRGDLAGEGETQYF	TGTGCCAGCAGCCGCGGTGACCTGGCAGGAGAGGGAGAGACCCAGTACTTC
.	TRBJ2-7	TRBV5-1	.	CASSLVPGWSYEQYF	TGCGCCAGCAGCTTGGTTCCAGGGTGGTCCTACGAGCAGTACTTC
.	TRBJ2-2	TRBV6-5	.	CASSLTPDRELFF	TGTGCCAGCAGTCTAACCCCGGACAGGGAGCTGTTTTTT
.	TRBJ2-4	TRBV27	.	CASSLEPGRNIQYF	TGTGCCAGCAGTTTAGAGCCAGGGCGGAACATTCAGTACTTC
.	TRBJ2-7	TRBV18	TRBD1	CASSAGQGSTYEQYF	TGTGCCAGCTCAGCTGGACAGGGTTCGACCTACGAGCAGTACTTC
once	TRBJ1-5	TRBV30	TRBD1	CAWRSRGDQPQHF	TGTGCCTGGAGGAGCAGGGGGGATCAGCCCCAGCATTTT
.	TRBJ2-7	TRBV7-2	TRBD2	CASSVSGRAGYEQYF	TGTGCCAGCAGCGTTAGCGGGAGGGCGGGCTACGAGCAGTACTTC
.	TRBJ1-5	TRBV28	TRBD1	CASSSPNRGHQPQHF	TGTGCCAGCAGTTCACCCAACAGGGGGCATCAGCCCCAGCATTTT